These 3 T cell receptor beta chains were sequenced from one sample in a study of blood T cells in healthy people across ages. Primers used in a second PCR of roughly 7 to 12 cycles were a sample-barcoded 5' primer and a J-beta primer mix. TCRdb re-analysed the 5' RACE reads in MiXCR, keeping a single row per CDR3 protein. The table shows about 1.1 million distinct CDR3 sequences, with 35% to 40% occurring only once. Input material: blood. The source of these receptors is a man younger than 35 in good health.

A remark on this clonotype: At one end, the junction sequence differs from germline, possibly due to a read error. The chain uses TRBV29-1 and TRBJ1-1; D gene ambiguous. This CDR3 region has 13 residues. Germline V CDR1 and CDR2: SQVTM, ANQGSEA. The CDR3 DNA is TGCGGCGTTGAAGAGTATGGACGACCTGAAGCTTTCTTT. This encodes CGVEEYGRPEAFF.

The chain combines TRBV7-6 with TRBJ2-1, with a weak D call TRBD1 (6 bases). Deletions cut 1 base from V and 10 bases from J, with 20 bases between. Germline V gives CDR1 SGHVS, CDR2 FNYEAQ. CDR3 length equals 16 residues. Here the CDR3 reads CASSLVGGQSSYEQFF. CDR3 in DNA: TGTGCCAGCAGCTTAGTAGGCGGACAGAGCTCCTACGAGCAGTTCTTC.

Points on this clonotype: A read error may explain this, as a much larger clone is one base away. This rearrangement joins TRBV6-4 to TRBJ2-1; TRBD1 is a possible D gene (6 bases). The V gene's germline CDR1 is MRHNA and CDR2 SNTAGT. This CDR3 has 14 residues. In nucleotides, the CDR3 is TGTGTCAGCAAGGGGACACTTTTCTACAATGAGCAGTTCTTC. Translated: CVSKGTLFYNEQFF.